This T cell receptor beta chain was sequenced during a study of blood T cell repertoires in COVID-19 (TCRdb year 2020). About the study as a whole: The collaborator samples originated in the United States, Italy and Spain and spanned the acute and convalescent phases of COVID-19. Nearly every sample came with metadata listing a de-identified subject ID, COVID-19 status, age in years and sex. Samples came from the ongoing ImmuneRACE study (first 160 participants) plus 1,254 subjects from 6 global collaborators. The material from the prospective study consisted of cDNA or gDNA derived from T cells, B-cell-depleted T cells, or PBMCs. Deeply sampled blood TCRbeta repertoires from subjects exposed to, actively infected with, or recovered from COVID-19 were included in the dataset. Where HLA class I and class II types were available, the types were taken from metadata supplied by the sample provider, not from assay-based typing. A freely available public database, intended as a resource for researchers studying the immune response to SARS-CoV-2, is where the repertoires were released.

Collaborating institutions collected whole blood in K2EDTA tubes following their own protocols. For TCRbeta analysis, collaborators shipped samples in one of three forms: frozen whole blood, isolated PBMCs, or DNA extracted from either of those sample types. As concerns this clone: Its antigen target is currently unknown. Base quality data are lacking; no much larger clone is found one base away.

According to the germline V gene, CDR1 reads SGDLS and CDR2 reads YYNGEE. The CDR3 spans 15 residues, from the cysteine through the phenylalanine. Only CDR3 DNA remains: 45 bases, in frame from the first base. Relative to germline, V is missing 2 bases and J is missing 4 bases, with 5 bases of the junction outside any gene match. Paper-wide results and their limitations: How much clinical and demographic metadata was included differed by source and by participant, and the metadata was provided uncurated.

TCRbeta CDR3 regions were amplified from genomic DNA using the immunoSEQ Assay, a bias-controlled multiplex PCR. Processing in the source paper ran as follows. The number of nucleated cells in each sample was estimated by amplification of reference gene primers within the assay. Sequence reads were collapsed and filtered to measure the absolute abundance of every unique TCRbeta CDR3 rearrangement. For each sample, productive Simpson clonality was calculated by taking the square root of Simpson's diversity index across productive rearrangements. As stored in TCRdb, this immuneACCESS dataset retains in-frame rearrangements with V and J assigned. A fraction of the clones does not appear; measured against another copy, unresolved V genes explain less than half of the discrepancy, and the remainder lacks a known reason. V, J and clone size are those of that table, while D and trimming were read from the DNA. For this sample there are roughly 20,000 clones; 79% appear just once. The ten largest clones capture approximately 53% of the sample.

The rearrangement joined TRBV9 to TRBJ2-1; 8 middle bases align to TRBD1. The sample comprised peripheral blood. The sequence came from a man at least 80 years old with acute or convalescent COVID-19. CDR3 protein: CASSVTGEPYNEQFF. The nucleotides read TGTGCCAGCAGCGTGACAGGGGAACCTTACAATGAGCAGTTCTTC.